Shown below are 8 T cell receptor beta chains from a single sample sequenced in a study of control samples from healthy donors and cancer patients. The assay was immunoSEQ multiplex PCR, and TCRdb's table has in-frame clones only and misses some. The sample lists 150,000 to 200,000 clones; around 91% were seen once. Source material: blood. Receptor source: a woman aged 50 to 60 in good health.

The V gene is TRBV6-5, the J gene TRBJ1-1; TRBD1 aligns across 10 bases. The CDR3 is 14 residues long. Germline V gene data show CDR1 as MNHEY and CDR2 as SVGAGI. V lost 6 bases, J lost 4 bases, and 5 bases stayed unmatched. This CDR3 reads CASSSTGGLTEAFF. CDR3 nucleotides: TGTGCCAGCAGCTCGACAGGGGGCCTCACTGAAGCTTTCTTT.

This clone was detected a few times. The V and J genes are TRBV5-1 and TRBJ1-1, with unresolved D. V was cut by 7 bases and J by 11 bases, with 12 bases left in between. Germline values: CDR1 SGHRS, CDR2 YFSETQ. The CDR3 runs 10 residues. The CDR3 nucleotides are TGCGCCAGCCAAAGTTGGGCCGCTTTCTTT. This gives the protein CASQSWAAFF.

The V gene is TRBV5-1, the J gene TRBJ2-1; no reliable D call. Trimming removed 1 base from V and 3 bases from J, with 5 bases in between. Germline V gene sequence: CDR1 SGHRS, CDR2 YFSETQ. The CDR3 is made up of 13 amino acids. The CDR3 DNA follows: TGCGCCAGCAGCTTGTGGGGCTACAATGAGCAGTTCTTC. This codes for CASSLWGYNEQFF.

The genes are TRBV10-3 and TRBJ1-1, with D possibly being TRBD1 (6 bases). Germline CDR1 reads ENHRY; CDR2 reads SYGVKD. This CDR3 comprises 14 residues. The V and J ends lost 0 bases and 6 bases respectively, with 11 bases between them. The CDR3 coding sequence is TGTGCCATCAGTGAGTCATGGAGGGGGTCTGAAGCTTTCTTT. This translates into CAISESWRGSEAFF.

In DNA form, the CDR3 reads TGTGCCTGGATTAGGTCAAGGGGCTCTGGAAACACCATATATTTT. As protein: CAWIRSRGSGNTIYF. The chain combines TRBV30 with TRBJ1-3, with TRBD1 as a possible D gene (5 bases). V lost 4 bases, J lost 0 bases, and 13 bases lay in between. Germline V lookup: CDR1 GTSNPN, CDR2 SVGIG (reference sequence). The CDR3 contains 15 residues.

This clone appeared a single time. The CDR3 DNA is TGCAGTGCTAGTATCCAGGGCAACACCGGGGAGCTGTTTTTT. It yields the protein CSASIQGNTGELFF. The chain joins TRBV20-1 to TRBJ2-2, with D possibly being TRBD1 (5 bases). From germline, CDR1 is DFQATT and CDR2 SNEGSKA (reference sequence). The CDR3 runs 14 residues. V lost 3 bases and J 2 bases, leaving 10 bases between the germline ends.

This clone was seen a handful of times. The chain links TRBV28 to TRBJ1-1, with a weak D call TRBD1 (6 bases). The ends were cut back, 2 bases at V and 10 bases at J, with 14 bases in the middle. This CDR3 contains 13 residues. CDR1 and CDR2 from the germline V gene are MDHEN and SYDVKM. The CDR3 sequence is CASSLGGARRAFF. CDR3 sequence (DNA): TGTGCCAGCAGTTTAGGGGGGGCGCGTCGAGCTTTCTTT. Complete variable domain (other parts from reference TRBV28 and TRBJ1-1): DVKVTQSSRYLVKRTGEKVFLECVQDMDHENMFWYRQDPGLGLRLIYFSYDVKMKEKGDIPEGYSVSREKKERFSLILESASTNQTSMYLCASSLGGARRAFFGQGTRLTVV.

The chain carries TRBV27 and TRBJ1-4; 7 bases match TRBD1. The V gene end was trimmed by 6 bases and the J gene end by 3 bases; junction bases not matched to a gene: 7. The V gene's germline CDR1 is MNHEY and CDR2 SMNVEV (reference sequence). The CDR3 contains 15 residues. The CDR3 sequence is CASRTDRASNEKLFF. The CDR3 DNA follows: TGTGCCAGCAGAACCGACAGGGCGTCTAATGAAAAACTGTTTTTT.